The 24 T cell receptor beta chains given below trace back to one sample, sequenced in a study of blood T cell repertoires in COVID-19. Profiled with immunoSEQ multiplex PCR; TCRdb holds only in-frame clones, not every one. This table holds about 200,000 clones, approximately 80% found once. The sample was PBMCs or T cells enriched from blood (not recorded which). These receptors all stem from a woman aged 60-75 years with acute COVID-19.

The rearrangement links TRBV11-2 to TRBJ2-3; no definite D call. Germline V gene data show CDR1 as SGHAT and CDR2 as FQNNGV. Trimming took off 1 base at V and 3 bases at J, with 8 bases between the two ends. This CDR3 has 14 residues. For the CDR3, the DNA is TGTGCCAGCAGCTTAGTTGGCAGTACAGATACGCAGTATTTT. As protein: CASSLVGSTDTQYF.

The chain combines TRBV9 with TRBJ2-2, with 7 nucleotides matching TRBD1. V dropped 0 bases and J dropped 5; count of bases not matched to a gene: 4. Germline V gene lookup returns CDR1 SGDLS and CDR2 YYNGEE. There are 15 residues in the CDR3. The CDR3 bases are TGTGCCAGCAGCGTAGCCGACAGGGAAACCGGGGAGCTGTTTTTT. Translating gives CASSVADRETGELFF.

The J gene is TRBJ1-5, the V gene TRBV11-2; 7 bases align to TRBD1. There are 15 residues in the CDR3. The germline V gene has CDR1 SGHAT and CDR2 FQNNGV. J was trimmed by 0 bases and V by 3 bases; bases with no gene match: 2. The CDR3 sequence is CASSLGQHSNQPQHF. CDR3 nucleotides: TGTGCCAGCAGCTTGGGACAGCATAGCAATCAGCCCCAGCATTTT.

The J gene is TRBJ2-5, the V gene TRBV30, with D maybe TRBD2 (6 bases). The CDR3 covers 14 residues. Germline V lookup: CDR1 GTSNPN, CDR2 SVGIG (reference sequence). V was cut by 0 bases and J by 4 bases, with 12 bases left in between. The CDR3 nucleotides are TGTGCCTGGAGTGTTGGAGGGAAGGGAGAGACCCAGTACTTC. Amino acids: CAWSVGGKGETQYF.

The chain links TRBV28 to TRBJ2-7; D possibly corresponds to TRBD2 (7 bases). There are 15 residues in the CDR3. The germline V and J ends were trimmed by 7 bases and 4 bases, with 20 bases remaining between them. Germline CDR1 reads MDHEN; CDR2 reads SYDVKM. As DNA, the CDR3 is TGTGCCAGCACTCAAAGGGGGGGAGCTAATTACGAGCAGTACGTC. Translation gives CASTQRGGANYEQYV.

Remarks on this clone: Other DNA sequences of this sample code for an identical CDR3. This chain connects TRBV18 to TRBJ1-1; perhaps TRBD1 as D (6 bases). The V and J ends lost 2 bases and 5 bases respectively, with 12 bases between them. The length of the CDR3 is 14 residues. CDR1 and CDR2 (germline): KGHSH, LQKENI. As DNA, the CDR3 is TGTGCCAGCTCACCAACAGGGACGAATACTGAAGCTTTCTTT. This translates into CASSPTGTNTEAFF.

The J gene is TRBJ1-6, the V gene TRBV9; D unresolved. The germline V and J ends were trimmed by 0 bases and 11 bases, with 15 bases remaining between them. This CDR3 comprises 15 residues. Germline V lookup: CDR1 SGDLS, CDR2 YYNGEE. The CDR3 spells CASSVEYNPYTPLHF. DNA for the CDR3: TGTGCCAGCAGCGTAGAATATAATCCCTATACACCCCTCCACTTT.

The chain combines TRBV27 with TRBJ1-2; D might be TRBD1 (5 bases). CDR1 is MNHEY, CDR2 SMNVEV, per germline (reference sequence). The CDR3 totals 12 residues. Trimming left V 7 bases short and J 3 bases short, with 9 bases between. This chain's CDR3 is CASMGGDYGYTF. CDR3 in DNA: TGTGCCAGCATGGGGGGAGACTATGGCTACACCTTC.

The chain has TRBV6-5 and TRBJ1-2; no clear D. CDR1 is MNHEY and CDR2 is SVGAGI in the germline V gene. This CDR3 comprises 13 residues. V lost 6 bases to trimming and J lost 0 bases, with 8 bases between them. The DNA of the CDR3 is TGTGCCAGCAGGACCGGGACTAACTATGGCTACACCTTC. This translates into CASRTGTNYGYTF.

The chain carries TRBV29-1 and TRBJ2-5; D perhaps matches TRBD2 (7 bases). Germline V CDR1 and CDR2: SQVTM, ANQGSEA. This CDR3 spans 14 amino acids. The V end lost 7 bases, the J end lost 1 base, and 16 bases lay between the germline ends. The CDR3 DNA reads as TGCAGCGCCCCTGTAGGGGGGGCCCAAGAGACCCAGTACTTC. Its protein product is CSAPVGGAQETQYF.

In this sample, this clone turned up a few times. This chain joins TRBV7-8 and TRBJ2-1; TRBD2 might be the D (5 bases). This CDR3 spans 14 amino acids. V was cut by 1 base and J by 12 bases, with 16 bases left in between. Germline CDR1 SGHVS, CDR2 FQNEAQ. This CDR3 is CASSLERKVLLQFF. The CDR3 nucleotides read TGTGCCAGCAGCTTAGAGCGGAAGGTCCTCCTGCAGTTCTTC.

This clone was observed a few times. The chain employs TRBV9 and TRBJ1-6; D call uncertain. V was shortened by 1 base and J by 0 bases, with 8 bases between the two germline ends. The CDR3 spans 16 residues. The germline CDR1 and CDR2 sequences are SGDLS and YYNGEE. The CDR3 DNA is TGTGCCAGCAGCGTACAAGTGAGCTCCTATAATTCACCCCTCCACTTT. Its protein product is CASSVQVSSYNSPLHF.

The rearrangement links TRBV5-4 to TRBJ2-3; 8 positions match TRBD1. J gave up 0 bases and V 4 bases, and 4 bases lay outside the gene matches. The CDR3 has 15 amino acids. From germline, CDR1 is SGHNT and CDR2 YYREEE (reference sequence). The CDR3 nucleotides read TGTGCCAGCAGCAAAGGACAGGGTAGCACAGATACGCAGTATTTT. Translated: CASSKGQGSTDTQYF.

The DNA of the CDR3 is TGTGCCAGCAGCTTTTGGGGGGGAGAGGGTGAGCAGTTCTTC. Translation gives CASSFWGGEGEQFF. V gene TRBV11-2 combines with J gene TRBJ2-1, with 7 bases identical to TRBD2. The junction had 8 bases not matched to a gene; V was cut back by 3 bases and J by 9 bases. Germline assignment: CDR1 SGHAT and CDR2 FQNNGV. The CDR3 consists of 14 residues. The whole variable domain, filled in from reference TRBV11-2 and TRBJ2-1, reads EAGVAQSPRYKIIEKRQSVAFWCNPISGHATLYWYQQILGQGPKLLIQFQNNGVVDDSQLPKDRFSAERLKGVDSTLKIQPAKLEDSAVYLCASSFWGGEGEQFFGPGTRLTVL.

The chain recombines TRBV19 with TRBJ2-7, with no clear D. CDR3 length: 14 residues. Deletions cut 0 bases from V and 9 bases from J, with 15 bases between. Germline CDR1 and CDR2: LNHDA and SQIVND (reference sequence). In DNA form, the CDR3 reads TGTGCCAGTAGTATAGAAAGGCCCACCGAGGTGCAGTACGTC. Translation gives CASSIERPTEVQYV.

The chain links TRBV29-1 to TRBJ1-1, with a possible D match to TRBD1 (6 bases). The CDR3 extends over 12 amino acids. Trimming removed 6 bases from V and 5 bases from J, with 13 bases in between. Germline loops: CDR1 SQVTM, CDR2 ANQGSEA. The CDR3 nucleotides read TGCAGCGTCTGGACACAGGGTACTGAAGCTTTCTTT. Residues: CSVWTQGTEAFF.

As DNA, the CDR3 is TGTGCCAGCAGCTTGGCCCAATACAATGAGCAGTTCTTC. As protein: CASSLAQYNEQFF. The V call is TRBV5-5, the J call TRBJ2-1; D gene unclear. This CDR3 has 13 residues. The ends were cut back, 0 bases at V and 4 bases at J, with 5 bases in the middle. CDR1 is SGHKS, CDR2 YYEKEE, per germline (reference sequence). The full variable domain, in which reference TRBV5-5 and TRBJ2-1 provide the parts outside the CDR3, is DAGVTQSPTHLIKTRGQQVTLRCSPISGHKSVSWYQQVLGQGPQFIFQYYEKEERGRGNFPDRFSARQFPNYSSELNVNALLLGDSALYLCASSLAQYNEQFFGPGTRLTVL.

This rearrangement joins TRBV1 to TRBJ2-7; the table names TRBD2, a call not compared with the DNA. TRBV1 is termed a pseudogene. The length of the CDR3 is 15 residues. In DNA, the CDR3 is TGCACCAGCAGCCAAGATTCCCGCGGTGCCTACGAGCAGTACGTC. Translating it yields CTSSQDSRGAYEQYV.

The chain uses TRBV7-9 and TRBJ2-1; TRBD2 aligns across 8 bases. Trimming at V came to 4 bases and at J to 8 bases, leaving 7 bases not matched to a gene. This CDR3 has 14 amino acids. Germline values: CDR1 SEHNR, CDR2 FQNEAQ (reference sequence). Written as DNA, the CDR3 is TGTGCCAGCAGCTCGGGACTAGTGGGCTATGAGCAGTTCTTC. Protein: CASSSGLVGYEQFF.

The V and J genes are TRBV29-1 and TRBJ2-3, with D unresolved. Germline CDR1 reads SQVTM; CDR2 reads ANQGSEA. The CDR3 is 13 amino acids. The V end was cut by 7 bases, the J end by 1 base, with 12 bases between. The CDR3 coding sequence is TGCAGCGCCGACACGGTCGGCACAGATACGCAGTATTTT. Its protein is CSADTVGTDTQYF.

At least ten counts were recorded for this clone. This chain joins TRBV29-1 and TRBJ1-2, with D possibly TRBD1 on 5 matching bases. The CDR3 length is 13 residues. The germline gives CDR1 SQVTM, CDR2 ANQGSEA. V was cut by 6 bases and J by 1 base, with 12 bases left in between. Written as DNA, the CDR3 is TGCAGCGTCTGGTACCAGGGTAACTATGGCTACACCTTC. Its translation is CSVWYQGNYGYTF. Full variable domain (rest looked up from reference TRBV29-1 and TRBJ1-2): SAVISQKPSRDICQRGTSLTIQCQVDSQVTMMFWYRQQPGQSLTLIATANQGSEATYESGFVIDKFPISRPNLTFSTLTVSNMSPEDSSIYLCSVWYQGNYGYTFGSGTRLTVV.

The rearrangement links TRBV18 to TRBJ1-3, with D maybe TRBD1 (6 bases). Germline CDR1 KGHSH, CDR2 LQKENI. The ends were cut back, 6 bases at V and 0 bases at J, with 15 bases in the middle. The CDR3 is 16 residues long. The CDR3 nucleotides are TGTGCCAGCTCCGCCACGGACAGTAACTCTGGAAACACCATATATTTT. Translating gives CASSATDSNSGNTIYF.

The chain links TRBV12-3 or TRBV12-4 to TRBJ1-2, with D perhaps matching TRBD1 (6 bases). V was shortened by 0 bases and J by 8 bases, with 7 bases between the two germline ends. The CDR3 sequence is 12 residues long. The CDR3 reads CASSLAGGGYTF. The CDR3 bases are TGTGCCAGCAGTTTAGCTGGGGGCGGCTACACCTTC.

This chain joins TRBV6-1 and TRBJ2-3; 13 bases map to TRBD2. This CDR3 has 20 residues. Trimming at V came to 1 base and at J to 1 base, leaving 11 bases not matched to a gene. From germline, CDR1 is MNHNS and CDR2 SASEGT. This chain's CDR3 is CASSEGGLAGFSTGTDTQYF. CDR3 coding DNA: TGTGCCAGCAGTGAAGGGGGACTAGCGGGGTTTTCAACTGGCACAGATACGCAGTATTTT.